The clone carrying this T cell receptor beta chain came up once. CDR3 length equals 13 residues. CDR1 SQVTM and CDR2 ANQGSEA come from the germline V gene. J was trimmed by 5 bases and V by 7 bases; bases with no gene match: 6. The data originate from a study of T cell changes during pregnancy in multiple sclerosis. Sequencing was performed with immunoSEQ multiplex PCR; in TCRdb, only in-frame clones are kept and a portion is missing. The data hold some 70,000 clones, with more than 85% observed a single time. Sequencing was performed on peripheral blood, taken in the first trimester of pregnancy. This receptor was obtained from a female donor with multiple sclerosis, enrolled in a pregnancy study. The chain links TRBV29-1 to TRBJ2-2; 8 nucleotides agree with TRBD1. This CDR3 is CSARTGPTGELFF. The DNA of the CDR3 is TGCAGCGCAAGGACAGGGCCTACCGGGGAGCTGTTTTTT.